This T cell receptor gamma chain is from a study of human gamma delta and Vdelta1 T cells. As to this clone: Antigen: not known.

TCRdb reprocessed the PCR reads through CATT. Among approximately 8,400 gamma-chain clones listed, around 42% were seen once. Study results and caveats: Acute myeloid leukemia was reportedly broadly targeted by polyclonal Delta One T cells.

The length of the CDR3 is 12 residues. V was clipped by 8 bases and J by 5 bases; unmatched bases: 7. The chain has TRGV10 and TRGJ1 or TRGJ2. TRGV10 is given ORF status, its function remaining uncertain. Sequenced material: Vdelta1 gamma-delta T cells from blood grown in culture (DOT cells). This receptor was taken from a human donor in good health. The CDR3 is CAAWDEDYKKLF. CDR3 nucleotides: TGTGCTGCGTGGGATGAAGATTATAAGAAACTCTTT.